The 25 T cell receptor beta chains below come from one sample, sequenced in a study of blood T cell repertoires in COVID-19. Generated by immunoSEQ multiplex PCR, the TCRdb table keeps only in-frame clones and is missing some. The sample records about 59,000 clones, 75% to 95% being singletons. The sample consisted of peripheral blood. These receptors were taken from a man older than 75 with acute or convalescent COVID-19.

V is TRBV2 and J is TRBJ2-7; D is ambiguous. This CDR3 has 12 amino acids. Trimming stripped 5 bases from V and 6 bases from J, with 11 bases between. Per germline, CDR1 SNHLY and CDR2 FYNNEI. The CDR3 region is CASSRESVEQYF. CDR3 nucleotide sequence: TGTGCCAGCAGTAGAGAGTCCGTCGAGCAGTACTTC. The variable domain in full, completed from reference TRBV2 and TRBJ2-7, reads EPEVTQTPSHQVTQMGQEVILRCVPISNHLYFYWYRQILGQKVEFLVSFYNNEISEKSEIFDDQFSVERPDGSNFTLKIRSTKLEDSAMYFCASSRESVEQYFGPGTRLTVT.

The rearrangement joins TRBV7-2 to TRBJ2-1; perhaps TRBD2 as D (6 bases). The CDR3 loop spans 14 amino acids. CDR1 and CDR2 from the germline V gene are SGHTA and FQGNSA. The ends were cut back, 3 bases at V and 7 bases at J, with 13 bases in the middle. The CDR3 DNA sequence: TGTGCCAGCAGCTTTCCGGGACTCCGTAATGAGCAGTTCTTC. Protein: CASSFPGLRNEQFF.

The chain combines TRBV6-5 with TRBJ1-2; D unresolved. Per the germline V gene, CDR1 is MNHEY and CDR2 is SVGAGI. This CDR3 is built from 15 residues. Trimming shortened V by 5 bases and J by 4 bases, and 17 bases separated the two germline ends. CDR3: CASSPPPRGGYGYTF. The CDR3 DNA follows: TGTGCCAGCAGTCCCCCTCCCCGCGGCGGCTATGGCTACACCTTC.

The CDR3 spells CASSILAGETYEQYF. DNA of the CDR3: TGTGCCAGCAGCATACTAGCGGGGGAGACCTACGAGCAGTACTTC. The genes are TRBV6-5 and TRBJ2-7; 11 positions agree with TRBD2. Germline CDR1 and CDR2: MNHEY and SVGAGI. V shed 6 bases, J shed 2 bases, and the junction held 6 bases outside the gene matches. The CDR3 is 15 residues long.

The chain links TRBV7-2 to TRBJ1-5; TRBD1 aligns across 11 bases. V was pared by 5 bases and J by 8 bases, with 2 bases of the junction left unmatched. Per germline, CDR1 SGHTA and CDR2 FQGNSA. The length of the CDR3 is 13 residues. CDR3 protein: CASSMGQGEPQHF. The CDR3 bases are TGTGCCAGCAGCATGGGACAGGGGGAGCCCCAGCATTTT.

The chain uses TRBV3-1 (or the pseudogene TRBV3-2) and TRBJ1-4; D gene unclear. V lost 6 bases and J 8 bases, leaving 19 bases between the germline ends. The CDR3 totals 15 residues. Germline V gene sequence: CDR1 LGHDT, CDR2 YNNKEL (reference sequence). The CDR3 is CASSPSWGEAEKLFF. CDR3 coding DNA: TGTGCCAGCAGTCCCTCTTGGGGAGAGGCGGAAAAACTGTTTTTT.

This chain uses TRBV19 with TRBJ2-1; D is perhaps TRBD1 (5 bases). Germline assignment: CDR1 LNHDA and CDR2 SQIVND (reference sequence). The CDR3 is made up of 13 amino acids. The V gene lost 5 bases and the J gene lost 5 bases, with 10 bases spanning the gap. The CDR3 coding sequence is TGTGCCAGTAGTCTTAGACAGAACAATGAGCAGTTCTTC. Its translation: CASSLRQNNEQFF.

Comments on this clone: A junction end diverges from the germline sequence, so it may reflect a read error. The CDR3 spells CASSILAGGHETQYF. In DNA, the CDR3 is TGTGCTAGCAGCATACTAGCGGGGGGGCATGAGACCCAGTACTTC. V and J are TRBV7-7 and TRBJ2-5, with 13 bases matching TRBD2. CDR1 SSHAT and CDR2 FNYEAQ come from the germline V gene (reference sequence). The CDR3 covers 15 residues.

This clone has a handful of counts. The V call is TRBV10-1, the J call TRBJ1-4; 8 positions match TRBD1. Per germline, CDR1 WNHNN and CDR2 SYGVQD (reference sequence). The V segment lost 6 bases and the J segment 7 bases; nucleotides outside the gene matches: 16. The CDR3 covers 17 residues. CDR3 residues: CASSRGRWAIGFEKLFF. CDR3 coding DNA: TGCGCCAGCAGCAGGGGGCGATGGGCGATTGGATTTGAAAAACTGTTTTTT.

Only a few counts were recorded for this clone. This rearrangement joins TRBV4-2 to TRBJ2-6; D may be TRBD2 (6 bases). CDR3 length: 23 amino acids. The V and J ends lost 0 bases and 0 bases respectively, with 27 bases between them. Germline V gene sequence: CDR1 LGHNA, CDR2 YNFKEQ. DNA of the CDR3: TGTGCCAGCAGCCAAGATAGTCGGCACGGGGAGCGGGCCGATGGCTCTGGGGCCAACGTCCTGACTTTC. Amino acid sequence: CASSQDSRHGERADGSGANVLTF.

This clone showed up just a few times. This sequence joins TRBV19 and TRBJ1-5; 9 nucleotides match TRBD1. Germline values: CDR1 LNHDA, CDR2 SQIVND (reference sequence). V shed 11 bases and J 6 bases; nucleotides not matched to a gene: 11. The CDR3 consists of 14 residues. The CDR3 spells CAGSGTGSGQPQHF. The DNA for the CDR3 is TGTGCCGGCTCCGGGACAGGGTCTGGTCAGCCCCAGCATTTT.

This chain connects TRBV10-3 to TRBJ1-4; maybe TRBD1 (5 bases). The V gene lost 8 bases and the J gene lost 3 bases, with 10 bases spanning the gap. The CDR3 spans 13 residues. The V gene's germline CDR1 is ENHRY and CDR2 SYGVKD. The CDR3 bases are TGTGCCATCTGCGCAGGGTCTAATGAAAAACTGTTTTTT. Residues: CAICAGSNEKLFF.

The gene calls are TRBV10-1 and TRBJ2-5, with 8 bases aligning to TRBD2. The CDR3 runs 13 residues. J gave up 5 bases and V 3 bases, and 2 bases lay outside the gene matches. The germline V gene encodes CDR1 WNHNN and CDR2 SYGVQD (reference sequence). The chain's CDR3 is CASSDSGVETQYF. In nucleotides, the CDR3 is TGCGCCAGCAGTGATAGCGGGGTGGAGACCCAGTACTTC.

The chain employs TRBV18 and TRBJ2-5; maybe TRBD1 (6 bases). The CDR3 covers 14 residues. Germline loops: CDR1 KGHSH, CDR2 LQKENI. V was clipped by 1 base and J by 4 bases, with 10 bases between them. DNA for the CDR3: TGTGCCAGCTCACCACAGGTACAGGGAGAGACCCAGTACTTC. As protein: CASSPQVQGETQYF.

CDR3 protein: CASSRPFGDSQETQYF. CDR3 DNA: TGTGCCAGCAGCCGCCCCTTCGGGGACAGCCAAGAGACCCAGTACTTC. The chain couples TRBV7-9 to TRBJ2-5, with 7 bases fitting TRBD1. Germline loops: CDR1 SEHNR, CDR2 FQNEAQ (reference sequence). The CDR3 covers 16 residues. J gave up 1 base and V 5 bases, and 10 bases lay outside the gene matches.

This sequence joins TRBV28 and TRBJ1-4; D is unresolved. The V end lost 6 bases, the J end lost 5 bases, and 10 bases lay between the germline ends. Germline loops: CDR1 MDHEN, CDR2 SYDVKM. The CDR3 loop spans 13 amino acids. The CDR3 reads CASRGEVNEKLFF. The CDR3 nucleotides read TGTGCCAGCAGAGGAGAGGTCAATGAAAAACTGTTTTTT.

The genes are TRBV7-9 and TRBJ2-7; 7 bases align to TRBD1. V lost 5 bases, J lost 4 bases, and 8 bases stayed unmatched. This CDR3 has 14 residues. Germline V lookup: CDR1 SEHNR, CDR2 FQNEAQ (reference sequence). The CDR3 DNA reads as TGTGCCAGCAGCAAAGGACAGGTAGGATACGAGCAGTACTTC. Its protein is CASSKGQVGYEQYF.

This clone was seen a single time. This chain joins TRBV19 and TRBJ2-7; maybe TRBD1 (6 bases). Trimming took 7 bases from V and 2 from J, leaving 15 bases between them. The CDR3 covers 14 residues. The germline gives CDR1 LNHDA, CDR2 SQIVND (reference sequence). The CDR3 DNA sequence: TGTGCCAGTAAAAAACAGGGTCAGGCCTACGAGCAGTACTTC. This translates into CASKKQGQAYEQYF.

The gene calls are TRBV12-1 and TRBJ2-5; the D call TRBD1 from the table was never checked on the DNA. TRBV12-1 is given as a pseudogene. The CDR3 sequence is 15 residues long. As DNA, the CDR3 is TGTGCCAGCAGCCCCAAAGACAGGGGTCGGGAGACCCAGTACTTC. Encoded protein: CASSPKDRGRETQYF.

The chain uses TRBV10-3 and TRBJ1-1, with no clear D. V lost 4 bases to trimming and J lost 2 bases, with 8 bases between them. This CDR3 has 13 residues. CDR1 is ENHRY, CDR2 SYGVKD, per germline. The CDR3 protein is CAISGGLNTEAFF. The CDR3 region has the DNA TGTGCCATCAGTGGAGGGCTTAACACTGAAGCTTTCTTT.

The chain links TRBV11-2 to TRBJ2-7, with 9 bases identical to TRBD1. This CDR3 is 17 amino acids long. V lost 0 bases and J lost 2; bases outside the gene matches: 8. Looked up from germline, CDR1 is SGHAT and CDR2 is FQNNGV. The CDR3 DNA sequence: TGTGCCAGCAGCTTAGATGAAGGACAGGGGATTCCCTACGAGCAGTACTTC. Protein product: CASSLDEGQGIPYEQYF. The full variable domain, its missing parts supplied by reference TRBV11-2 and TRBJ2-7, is EAGVAQSPRYKIIEKRQSVAFWCNPISGHATLYWYQQILGQGPKLLIQFQNNGVVDDSQLPKDRFSAERLKGVDSTLKIQPAKLEDSAVYLCASSLDEGQGIPYEQYFGPGTRLTVT.

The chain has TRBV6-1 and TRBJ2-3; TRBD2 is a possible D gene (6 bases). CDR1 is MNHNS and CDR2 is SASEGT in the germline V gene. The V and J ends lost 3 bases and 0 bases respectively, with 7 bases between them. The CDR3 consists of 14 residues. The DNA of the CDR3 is TGTGCCAGCAGTGATGGGGGGAGCACAGATACGCAGTATTTT. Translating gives CASSDGGSTDTQYF.

The CDR3, as DNA: TGTGCCAGCAGCCGGGACACCAGGAATTCACCCCTCCACTTT. Translation gives CASSRDTRNSPLHF. The chain joins TRBV3-1 (or the pseudogene TRBV3-2) to TRBJ1-6; tentative D call: TRBD1 (6 bases). CDR3 length: 14 amino acids. From germline, CDR1 is LGHDT and CDR2 YNNKEL (reference sequence). The V and J ends lost 4 bases and 7 bases respectively, with 11 bases between them.

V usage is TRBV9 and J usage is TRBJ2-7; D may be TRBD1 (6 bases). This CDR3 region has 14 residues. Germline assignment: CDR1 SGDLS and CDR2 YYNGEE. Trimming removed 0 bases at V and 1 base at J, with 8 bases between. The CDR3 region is CASSVGGQSYEQYF. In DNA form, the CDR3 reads TGTGCCAGCAGCGTAGGTGGACAGTCCTACGAGCAGTACTTC.

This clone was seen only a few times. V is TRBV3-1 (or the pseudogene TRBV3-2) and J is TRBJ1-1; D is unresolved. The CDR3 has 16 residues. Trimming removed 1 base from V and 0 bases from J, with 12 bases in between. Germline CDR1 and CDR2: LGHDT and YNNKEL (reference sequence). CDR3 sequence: CASSQAGRIMNTEAFF. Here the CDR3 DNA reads TGTGCCAGCAGCCAAGCGGGTCGGATAATGAACACTGAAGCTTTCTTT.